These 14 T cell receptor beta chains were all obtained from the same sample, sequenced in a study of T cell repertoires in cytomegalovirus infection. TCRdb itself ran the reads through MiXCR, one entry per CDR3 protein. The sample shows 150,000 to 200,000 distinct CDR3 sequences, 17% of them seen only once. Sample: CD8+ T cells from PBMCs. These receptor sequences come from a human donor in good health (CMV status not recorded). Some clones in this sample may be carry-over from other donors' samples.

The chain recombines TRBV7-2 with TRBJ1-6; 7 nucleotides agree with TRBD1. The junction had 9 bases not matched to a gene; V was cut back by 7 bases and J by 0 bases. Germline V CDR1 and CDR2: SGHTA, FQGNSA. The CDR3 has 17 residues. The CDR3 coding sequence is TGTGCCAGCAACCAGGGGGTACCGAGCTCCTATAATTCACCCCTCCACTTT. Translating gives CASNQGVPSSYNSPLHF.

The chain uses TRBV12-3 or TRBV12-4 and TRBJ2-3; no clear D gene. The V end was cut by 3 bases, the J end by 5 bases, with 9 bases between. The CDR3 has 13 amino acids. The CDR3 DNA sequence: TGTGCCAGCAGTTTTCGGCCTGGAGATACGCAGTATTTT. This encodes CASSFRPGDTQYF.

This clonotype appeared a few times. This chain links TRBV4-3 with TRBJ1-4; D is unresolved. Germline CDR1 and CDR2: LGHNA and YSLEER. Trimming took off 1 base at V and 4 bases at J, with 13 bases between the two ends. The CDR3 is 16 amino acids. CDR3: CASSQGRAGLNEKLFF. In nucleotides, the CDR3 is TGCGCCAGCAGCCAAGGACGGGCAGGCCTTAATGAAAAACTGTTTTTT.

The chain employs TRBV6-2 or TRBV6-3 and TRBJ1-5; D is unresolved. CDR1 is MNHEY and CDR2 is SVGEGT in the germline V gene. The CDR3 sequence is 16 residues long. The V gene lost 6 bases and the J gene lost 1 base, with 16 bases spanning the gap. Here the CDR3 DNA reads TGTGCCAGCAGCCGCCCCGAAGGGCGGAGCAATCAGCCCCAGCATTTT. It codes for CASSRPEGRSNQPQHF.

This clonotype has only a few counts. The V gene is TRBV7-9, the J gene TRBJ1-1; no firm D call. The V gene's germline CDR1 is SEHNR and CDR2 FQNEAQ (reference sequence). The CDR3 runs 11 residues. V lost 2 bases to trimming and J lost 6 bases, with 4 bases between them. In DNA, the CDR3 is TGTGCCAGCAGCTTAAAGGCTGAAGCTTTCTTT. Its translation: CASSLKAEAFF.

This clonotype showed up just a few times. The chain uses TRBV28 and TRBJ2-7; D remains ambiguous. This CDR3 is 12 amino acids long. Trimming took 3 bases from V and 4 from J, leaving 7 bases between them. Germline CDR1 MDHEN, CDR2 SYDVKM. The CDR3 is CASSFRNYEQYF. The CDR3 nucleotides are TGTGCCAGCAGTTTTAGAAATTACGAGCAGTACTTC.

This clonotype was picked up many times. The chain couples TRBV7-6 to TRBJ1-1, with a weak D call TRBD1 (5 bases). The CDR3 totals 18 residues. Trimming removed 0 bases at V and 0 bases at J, with 17 bases between. CDR1 and CDR2 from the germline V gene are SGHVS and FNYEAQ. CDR3 loop: CASSLAPGDGRLNTEAFF. The CDR3 coding sequence is TGTGCCAGCAGCTTAGCGCCTGGGGACGGCCGATTGAACACTGAAGCTTTCTTT.

V and J are TRBV9 and TRBJ1-6; D might be TRBD1 (5 bases). The ends were cut back, 3 bases at V and 0 bases at J, with 13 bases in the middle. CDR1 and CDR2 from the germline V gene are SGDLS and YYNGEE. The CDR3 runs 17 residues. In nucleotides, the CDR3 is TGTGCCAGCAGCGGGGGACCTTTTAGCTCCTATAATTCACCCCTCCACTTT. It is translated as CASSGGPFSSYNSPLHF.

The chain couples TRBV29-1 to TRBJ2-1; D not certain. Germline assignment: CDR1 SQVTM and CDR2 ANQGSEA. V was trimmed by 3 bases and J by 0 bases, leaving 6 bases between them. The CDR3 sequence is 13 residues long. The CDR3, as DNA: TGCAGCGTTGACGGTAGCTCCTACAATGAGCAGTTCTTC. Its translation: CSVDGSSYNEQFF.

This clonotype was detected many times. The J gene is TRBJ1-5, the V gene TRBV7-9; D is uncertain. Germline V gene data show CDR1 as SEHNR and CDR2 as FQNEAQ (reference sequence). This CDR3 has 12 amino acids. The ends were cut back, 5 bases at V and 5 bases at J, with 7 bases in the middle. The CDR3, as DNA: TGTGCCAGCAGCATTGCTTATCAGCCCCAGCATTTT. Its translation: CASSIAYQPQHF.

V gene TRBV12-3 or TRBV12-4 combines with J gene TRBJ1-1; the match to TRBD1 covers 7 bases. The CDR3 length is 17 residues. V trimming: 3 bases; J trimming: 4 bases; junction bases outside the gene matches: 14. In DNA, the CDR3 is TGTGCCAGCAGTTTCTCGACAATAGGGCCAGGGGGCACTGAAGCTTTCTTT. It is translated as CASSFSTIGPGGTEAFF.

This rearrangement joins TRBV6-2 or TRBV6-3 to TRBJ2-2; D remains unclear. There are 12 residues in the CDR3. Trimming took 2 bases from V and 7 from J, leaving 5 bases between them. Germline CDR1 and CDR2: MNHEY and SVGEGT. The CDR3 protein is CASSYAVGELFF. CDR3 nucleotides: TGTGCCAGCAGTTACGCGGTCGGGGAGCTGTTTTTT.

The table lists this clonotype with a few counts. CDR3: CASEGRRSDTQYF. The DNA of the CDR3 is TGTGCCAGCGAGGGCCGGAGATCGGATACGCAGTATTTT. The V gene is TRBV9, the J gene TRBJ2-3; maybe TRBD2 (5 bases). This CDR3 spans 13 amino acids. Germline CDR1 is SGDLS and CDR2 is YYNGEE. The germline V and J ends were trimmed by 7 bases and 6 bases, with 15 bases remaining between them.

This chain connects TRBV20-1 to TRBJ1-6; D is uncertain. This CDR3 is built from 15 residues. Germline CDR1 DFQATT, CDR2 SNEGSKA (reference sequence). V lost 5 bases and J lost 0, with 11 bases in between. CDR3 region: CSAPSDNSYNSPLHF. The CDR3 DNA reads as TGCAGTGCTCCGTCCGACAACTCCTATAATTCACCCCTCCACTTT.